Below, one T cell receptor (beta chain) is given with its context. Its target is unknown. Profiling relied on immunoSEQ multiplex PCR, and the TCRdb table lists in-frame clones only, not all of them. The sample has approximately 100,000 clones, 88% seen once. The data belong to a study of identifying expanded T cells in peripheral blood. General study results and limits: Over approximately two and four weeks, about 15 and 18 clones changed, versus around 1.3 between replicates. Clone count variance between roughly 2-week samples rose with total template count.

The ends lost 0 bases at V and 4 bases at J; junction bases unmatched: 2. Germline assignment: CDR1 SGHRS and CDR2 YFSETQ. The CDR3 contains 16 residues. The chain is built from TRBV5-1 and TRBJ2-6, with 9 bases that match TRBD1. The sequenced material came from blood. The receptor was isolated from a person aged 18 to 75 in good health. This CDR3 is CASSLDRGLGANVLTF. Here the CDR3 DNA reads TGCGCCAGCAGCTTGGACAGGGGGCTCGGGGCCAACGTCCTGACTTTC.